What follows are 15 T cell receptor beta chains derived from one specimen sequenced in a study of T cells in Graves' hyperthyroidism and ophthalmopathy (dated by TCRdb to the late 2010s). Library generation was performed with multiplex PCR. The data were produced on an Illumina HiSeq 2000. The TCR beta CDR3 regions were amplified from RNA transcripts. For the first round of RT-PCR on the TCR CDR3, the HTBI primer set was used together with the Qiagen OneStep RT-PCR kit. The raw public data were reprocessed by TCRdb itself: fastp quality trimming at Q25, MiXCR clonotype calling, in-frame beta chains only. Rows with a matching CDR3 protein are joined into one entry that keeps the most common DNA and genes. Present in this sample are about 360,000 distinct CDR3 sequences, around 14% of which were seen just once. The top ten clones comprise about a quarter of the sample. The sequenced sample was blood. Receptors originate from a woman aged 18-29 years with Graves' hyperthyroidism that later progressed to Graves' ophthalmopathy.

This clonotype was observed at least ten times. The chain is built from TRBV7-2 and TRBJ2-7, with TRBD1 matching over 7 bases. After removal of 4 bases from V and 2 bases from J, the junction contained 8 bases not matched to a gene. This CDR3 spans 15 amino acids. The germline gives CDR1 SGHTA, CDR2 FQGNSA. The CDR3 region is CASSSPGQPTYEQYF. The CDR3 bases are TGTGCCAGCAGCTCGCCGGGACAGCCGACCTACGAGCAGTACTTC.

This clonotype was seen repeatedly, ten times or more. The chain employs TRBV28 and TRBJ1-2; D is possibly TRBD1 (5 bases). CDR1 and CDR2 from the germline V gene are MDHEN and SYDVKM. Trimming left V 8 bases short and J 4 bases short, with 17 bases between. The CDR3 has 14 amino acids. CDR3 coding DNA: TGTGCCAGCTTCCTTGCCCGGACACCCTATGGCTACACCTTC. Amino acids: CASFLARTPYGYTF.

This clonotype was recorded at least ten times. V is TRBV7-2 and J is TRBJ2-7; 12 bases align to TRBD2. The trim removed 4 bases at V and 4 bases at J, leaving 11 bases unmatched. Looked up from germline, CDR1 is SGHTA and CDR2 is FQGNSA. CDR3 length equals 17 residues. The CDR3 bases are TGTGCCAGCAGCTCGTCACTAGCGGGAGGCATGACGTACGAGCAGTACTTC. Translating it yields CASSSSLAGGMTYEQYF.

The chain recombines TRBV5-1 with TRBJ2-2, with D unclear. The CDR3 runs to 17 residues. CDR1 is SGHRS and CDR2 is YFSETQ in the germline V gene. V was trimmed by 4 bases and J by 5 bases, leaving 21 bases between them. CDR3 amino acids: CASSPRVAHLGTGELFF. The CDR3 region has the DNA TGCGCCAGCAGCCCCAGAGTGGCGCACCTTGGAACCGGGGAGCTGTTTTTT.

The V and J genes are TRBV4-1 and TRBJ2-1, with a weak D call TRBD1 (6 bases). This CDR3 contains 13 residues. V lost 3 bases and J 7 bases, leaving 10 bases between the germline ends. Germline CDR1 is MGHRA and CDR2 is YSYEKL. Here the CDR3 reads CASSQTGANEQFF. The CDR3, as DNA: TGCGCCAGCAGCCAGACAGGCGCGAATGAGCAGTTCTTC.

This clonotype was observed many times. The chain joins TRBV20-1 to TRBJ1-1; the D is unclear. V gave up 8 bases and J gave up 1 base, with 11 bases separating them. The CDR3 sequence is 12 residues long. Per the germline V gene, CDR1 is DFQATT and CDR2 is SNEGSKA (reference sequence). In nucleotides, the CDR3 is TGCAGTACGTACCACACGAACACTGAAGCTTTCTTT. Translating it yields CSTYHTNTEAFF.

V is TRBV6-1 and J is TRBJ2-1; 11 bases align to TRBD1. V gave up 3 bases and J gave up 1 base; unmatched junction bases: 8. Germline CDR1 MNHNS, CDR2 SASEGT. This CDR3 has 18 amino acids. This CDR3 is CASSDMAGTGGSYNEQFF. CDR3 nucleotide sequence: TGTGCCAGCAGTGATATGGCCGGGACAGGGGGTTCCTACAATGAGCAGTTCTTC.

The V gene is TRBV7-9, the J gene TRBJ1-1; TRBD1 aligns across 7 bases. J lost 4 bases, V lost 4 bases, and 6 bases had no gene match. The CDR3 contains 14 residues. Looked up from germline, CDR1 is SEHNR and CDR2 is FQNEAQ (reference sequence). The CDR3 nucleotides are TGTGCCAGCAGCTCACCGCAGGGGGGCACTGAAGCTTTCTTT. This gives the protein CASSSPQGGTEAFF.

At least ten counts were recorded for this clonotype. CDR3 DNA sequence: TGTGCCAGCAGCTTAGACCCGGGACAGGGGTCGGTTTACGAGCAGTACTTC. Its protein is CASSLDPGQGSVYEQYF. This chain connects TRBV7-9 to TRBJ2-7; 10 bases fit TRBD1. Germline trimming cut 1 base from V and 4 bases from J; bases unmatched to any gene: 10. Germline assignment: CDR1 SEHNR and CDR2 FQNEAQ (reference sequence). There are 17 residues in the CDR3.

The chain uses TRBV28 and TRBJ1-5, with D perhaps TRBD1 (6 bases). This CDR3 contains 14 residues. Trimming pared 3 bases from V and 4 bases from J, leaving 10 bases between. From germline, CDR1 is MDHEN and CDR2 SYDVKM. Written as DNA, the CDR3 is TGTGCCAGCAGTTTGCCAGGGGAAAATCAGCCCCAGCATTTT. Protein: CASSLPGENQPQHF.

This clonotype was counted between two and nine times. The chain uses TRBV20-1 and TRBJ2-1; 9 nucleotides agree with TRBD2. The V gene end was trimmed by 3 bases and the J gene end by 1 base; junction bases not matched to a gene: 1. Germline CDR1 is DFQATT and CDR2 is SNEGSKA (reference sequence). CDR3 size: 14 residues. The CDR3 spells CSASGLASYNEQFF. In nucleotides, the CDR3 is TGCAGTGCTAGCGGACTAGCGTCCTACAATGAGCAGTTCTTC.

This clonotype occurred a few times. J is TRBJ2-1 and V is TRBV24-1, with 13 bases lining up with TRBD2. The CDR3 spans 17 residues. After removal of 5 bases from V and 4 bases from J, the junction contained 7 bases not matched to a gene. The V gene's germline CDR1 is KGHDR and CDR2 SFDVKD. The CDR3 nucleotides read TGTGCCACCAGTGGGACTAGCGGGAGATCAGTGTACAATGAGCAGTTCTTC. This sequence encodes CATSGTSGRSVYNEQFF.

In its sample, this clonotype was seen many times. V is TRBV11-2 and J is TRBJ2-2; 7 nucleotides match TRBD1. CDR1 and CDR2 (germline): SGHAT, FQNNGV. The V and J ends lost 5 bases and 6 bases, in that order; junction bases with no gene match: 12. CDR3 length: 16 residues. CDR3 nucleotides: TGTGCCAGCAGCAAAACTCGGCAGGGGGAATCCGGGGAGCTGTTTTTT. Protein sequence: CASSKTRQGESGELFF. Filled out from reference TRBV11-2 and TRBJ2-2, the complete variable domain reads EAGVAQSPRYKIIEKRQSVAFWCNPISGHATLYWYQQILGQGPKLLIQFQNNGVVDDSQLPKDRFSAERLKGVDSTLKIQPAKLEDSAVYLCASSKTRQGESGELFFGEGSRLTVL.

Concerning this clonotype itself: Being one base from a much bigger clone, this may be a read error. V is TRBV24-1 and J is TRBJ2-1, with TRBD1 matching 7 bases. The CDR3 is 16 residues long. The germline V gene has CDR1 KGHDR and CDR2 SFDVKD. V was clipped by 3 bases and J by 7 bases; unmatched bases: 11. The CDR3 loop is CATSDPDRDVGNEQFF. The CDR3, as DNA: TGTGCCACCAGTGATCCTGACAGGGATGTAGGGAATGAGCAGTTCTTC.

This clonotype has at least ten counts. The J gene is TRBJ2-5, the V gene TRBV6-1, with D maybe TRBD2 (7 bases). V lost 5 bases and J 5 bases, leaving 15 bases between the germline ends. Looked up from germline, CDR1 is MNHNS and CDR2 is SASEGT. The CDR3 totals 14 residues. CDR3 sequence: CASSPLGGRETQYF. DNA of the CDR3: TGTGCCAGCAGTCCCCTGGGGGGGCGCGAGACCCAGTACTTC.